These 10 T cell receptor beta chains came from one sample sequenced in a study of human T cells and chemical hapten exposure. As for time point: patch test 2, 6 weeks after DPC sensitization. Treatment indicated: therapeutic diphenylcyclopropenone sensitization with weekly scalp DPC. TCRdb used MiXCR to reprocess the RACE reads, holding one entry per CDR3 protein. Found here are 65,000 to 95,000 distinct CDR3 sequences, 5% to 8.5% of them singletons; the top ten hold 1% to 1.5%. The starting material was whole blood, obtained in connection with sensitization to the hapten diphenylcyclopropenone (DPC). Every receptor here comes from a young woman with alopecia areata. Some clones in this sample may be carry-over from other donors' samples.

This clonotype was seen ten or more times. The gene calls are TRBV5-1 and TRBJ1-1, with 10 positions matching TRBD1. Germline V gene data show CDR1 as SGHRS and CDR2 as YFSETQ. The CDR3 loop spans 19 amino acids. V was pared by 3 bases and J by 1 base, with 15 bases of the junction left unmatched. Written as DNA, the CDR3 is TGCGCCAGCAGCTACCAGGCGCGGGGGAGACAGGGGGCGAACACTGAAGCTTTCTTT. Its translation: CASSYQARGRQGANTEAFF.

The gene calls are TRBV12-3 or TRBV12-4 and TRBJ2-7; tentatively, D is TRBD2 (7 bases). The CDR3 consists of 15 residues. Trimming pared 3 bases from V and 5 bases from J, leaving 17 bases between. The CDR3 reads CASSLGGGPWDEQYF. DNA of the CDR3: TGTGCCAGCAGTTTGGGGGGGGGGCCTTGGGACGAGCAGTACTTC.

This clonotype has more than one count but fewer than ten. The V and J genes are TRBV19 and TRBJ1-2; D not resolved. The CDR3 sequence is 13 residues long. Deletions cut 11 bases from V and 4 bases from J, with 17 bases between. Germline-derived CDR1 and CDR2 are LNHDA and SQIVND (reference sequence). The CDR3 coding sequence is TGTGCCTCCCAAGGAAACAGCTTCTATGGCTACACCTTC. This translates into CASQGNSFYGYTF.

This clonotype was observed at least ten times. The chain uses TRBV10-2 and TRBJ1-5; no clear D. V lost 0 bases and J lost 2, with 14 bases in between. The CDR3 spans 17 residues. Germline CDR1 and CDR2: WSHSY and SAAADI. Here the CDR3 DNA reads TGCGCCAGCAGTGAGTCGGGCCGTTGGATGGGCAATCAGCCCCAGCATTTT. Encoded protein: CASSESGRWMGNQPQHF.

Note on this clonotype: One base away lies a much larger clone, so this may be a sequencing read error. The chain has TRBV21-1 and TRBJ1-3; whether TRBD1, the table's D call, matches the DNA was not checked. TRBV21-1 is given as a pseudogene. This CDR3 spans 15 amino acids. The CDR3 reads CASGDRLGSGNTIYF. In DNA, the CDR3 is TGTGCCAGCGGGGACAGACTAGGCTCTGGAAACACCATATATTTT.

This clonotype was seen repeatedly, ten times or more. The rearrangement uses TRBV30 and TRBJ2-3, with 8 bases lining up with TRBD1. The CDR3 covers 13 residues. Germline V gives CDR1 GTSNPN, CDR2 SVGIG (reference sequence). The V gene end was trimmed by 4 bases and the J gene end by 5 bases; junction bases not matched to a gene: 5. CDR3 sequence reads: CAWIPGGRDTQYF. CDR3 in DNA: TGTGCCTGGATCCCAGGGGGCAGAGATACGCAGTATTTT.

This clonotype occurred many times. The CDR3 spells CSARDPDYEQFF. The CDR3 DNA is TGCAGTGCTAGAGATCCTGATTATGAGCAGTTCTTC. V usage is TRBV20-1 and J usage is TRBJ2-1; no firm D call. The V gene's germline CDR1 is DFQATT and CDR2 SNEGSKA (reference sequence). V gave up 0 bases and J gave up 8 bases, with 8 bases separating them. The CDR3 is 12 residues long.

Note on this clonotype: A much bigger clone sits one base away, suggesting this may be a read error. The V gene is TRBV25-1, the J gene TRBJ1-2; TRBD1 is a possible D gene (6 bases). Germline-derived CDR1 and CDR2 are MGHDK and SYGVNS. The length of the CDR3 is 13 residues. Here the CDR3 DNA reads TGTGCCAGCAGCCCCAGGGCGGGGGCTGGCTACAACTTC. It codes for CASSPRAGAGYNF.

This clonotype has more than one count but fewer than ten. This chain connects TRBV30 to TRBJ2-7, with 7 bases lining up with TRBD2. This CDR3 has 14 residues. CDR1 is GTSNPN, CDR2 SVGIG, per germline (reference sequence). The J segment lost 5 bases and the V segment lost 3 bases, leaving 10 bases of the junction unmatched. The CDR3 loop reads CAWRRVGRVDEQYF. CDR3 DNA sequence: TGTGCCTGGAGAAGGGTAGGGAGGGTGGACGAGCAGTACTTC. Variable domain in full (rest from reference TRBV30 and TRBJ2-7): SQTIHQWPATLVQPVGSPLSLECTVEGTSNPNLYWYRQAAGRGLQLLFYSVGIGQISSEVPQNLSASRPQDRQFILSSKKLLLSDSGFYLCAWRRVGRVDEQYFGPGTRLTVT.

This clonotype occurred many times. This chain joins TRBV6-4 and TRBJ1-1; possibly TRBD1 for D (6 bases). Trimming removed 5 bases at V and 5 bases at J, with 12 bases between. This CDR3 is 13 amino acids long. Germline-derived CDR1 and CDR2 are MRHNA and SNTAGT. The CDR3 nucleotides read TGTGCCAGCAGTCTGTCAGGGGAAACTGAAGCTTTCTTT. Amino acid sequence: CASSLSGETEAFF.